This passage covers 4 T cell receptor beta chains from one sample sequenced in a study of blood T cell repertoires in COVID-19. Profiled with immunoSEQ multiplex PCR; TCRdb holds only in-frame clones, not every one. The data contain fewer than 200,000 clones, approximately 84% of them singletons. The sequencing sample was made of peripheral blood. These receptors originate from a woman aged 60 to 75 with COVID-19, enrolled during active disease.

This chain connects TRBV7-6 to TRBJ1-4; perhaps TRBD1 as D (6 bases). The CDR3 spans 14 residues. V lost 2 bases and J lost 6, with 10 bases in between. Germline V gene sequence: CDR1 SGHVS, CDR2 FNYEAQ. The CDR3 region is CASSLPAGDEKLFF. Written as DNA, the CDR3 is TGTGCCAGCAGCTTACCGGCAGGGGATGAAAAACTGTTTTTT.

CDR3 sequence (DNA): TGTGCCAGCAGGCACTACAGGGGCGTACCTGAAGCTTTCTTT. Translated, it gives CASRHYRGVPEAFF. The chain joins TRBV27 to TRBJ1-1; 7 nucleotides align to TRBD1. Looked up from germline, CDR1 is MNHEY and CDR2 is SMNVEV (reference sequence). The CDR3 is 14 residues long. J was trimmed by 6 bases and V by 6 bases; bases with no gene match: 10.

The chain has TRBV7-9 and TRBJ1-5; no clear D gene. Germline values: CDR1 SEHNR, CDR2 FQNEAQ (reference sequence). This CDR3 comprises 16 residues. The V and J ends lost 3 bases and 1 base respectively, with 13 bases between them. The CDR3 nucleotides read TGTGCCAGCAGCTTGGAGGGTTTCTCGAGCAATCAGCCCCAGCATTTT. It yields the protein CASSLEGFSSNQPQHF. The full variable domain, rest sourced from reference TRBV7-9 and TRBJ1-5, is DTGVSQNPRHKITKRGQNVTFRCDPISEHNRLYWYRQTLGQGPEFLTYFQNEAQLEKSRLLSDRFSAERPKGSFSTLEIQRTEQGDSAMYLCASSLEGFSSNQPQHFGDGTRLSIL.

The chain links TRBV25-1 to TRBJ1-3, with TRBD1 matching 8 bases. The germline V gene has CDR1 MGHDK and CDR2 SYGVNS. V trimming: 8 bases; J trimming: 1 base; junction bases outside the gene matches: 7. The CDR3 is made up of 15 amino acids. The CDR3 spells CASVPGGLSGNTIYF. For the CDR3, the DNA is TGTGCCAGCGTCCCAGGGGGCCTTTCTGGAAACACCATATATTTT.